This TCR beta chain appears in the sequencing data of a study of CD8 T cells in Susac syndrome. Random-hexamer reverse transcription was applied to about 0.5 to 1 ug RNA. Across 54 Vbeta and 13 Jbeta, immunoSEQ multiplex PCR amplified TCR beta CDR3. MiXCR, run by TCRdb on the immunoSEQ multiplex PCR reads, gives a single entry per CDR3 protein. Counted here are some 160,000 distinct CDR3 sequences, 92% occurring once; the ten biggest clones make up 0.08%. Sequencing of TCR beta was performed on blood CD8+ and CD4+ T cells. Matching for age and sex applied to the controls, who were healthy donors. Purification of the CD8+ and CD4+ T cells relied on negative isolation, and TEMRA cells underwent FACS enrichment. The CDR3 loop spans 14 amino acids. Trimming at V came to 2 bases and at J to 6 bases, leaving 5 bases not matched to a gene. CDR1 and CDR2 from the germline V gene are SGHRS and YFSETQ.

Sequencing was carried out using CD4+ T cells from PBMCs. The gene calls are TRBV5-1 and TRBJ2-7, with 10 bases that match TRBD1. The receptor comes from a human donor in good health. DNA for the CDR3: TGCGCCAGCAGCTTTGACAGGGGGCGCGCCGAGCAGTACTTC. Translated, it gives CASSFDRGRAEQYF. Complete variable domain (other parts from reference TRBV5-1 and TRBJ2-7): KAGVTQTPRYLIKTRGQQVTLSCSPISGHRSVSWYQQTPGQGLQFLFEYFSETQRNKGNFPGRFSGRQFSNSRSEMNVSTLELGDSALYLCASSFDRGRAEQYFGPGTRLTVT.